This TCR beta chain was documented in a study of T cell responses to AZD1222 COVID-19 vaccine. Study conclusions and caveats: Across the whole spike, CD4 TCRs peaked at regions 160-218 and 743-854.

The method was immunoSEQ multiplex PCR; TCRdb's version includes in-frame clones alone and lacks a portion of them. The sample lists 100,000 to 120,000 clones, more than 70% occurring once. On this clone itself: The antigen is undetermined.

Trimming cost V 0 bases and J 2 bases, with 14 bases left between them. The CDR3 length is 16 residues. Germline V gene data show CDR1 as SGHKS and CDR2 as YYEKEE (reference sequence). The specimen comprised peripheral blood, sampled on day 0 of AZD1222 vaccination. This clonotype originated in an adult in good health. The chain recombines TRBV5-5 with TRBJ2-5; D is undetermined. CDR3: CASSLGGPVGQETQYF. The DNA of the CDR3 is TGTGCCAGCAGCTTGGGCGGACCAGTAGGGCAAGAGACCCAGTACTTC.